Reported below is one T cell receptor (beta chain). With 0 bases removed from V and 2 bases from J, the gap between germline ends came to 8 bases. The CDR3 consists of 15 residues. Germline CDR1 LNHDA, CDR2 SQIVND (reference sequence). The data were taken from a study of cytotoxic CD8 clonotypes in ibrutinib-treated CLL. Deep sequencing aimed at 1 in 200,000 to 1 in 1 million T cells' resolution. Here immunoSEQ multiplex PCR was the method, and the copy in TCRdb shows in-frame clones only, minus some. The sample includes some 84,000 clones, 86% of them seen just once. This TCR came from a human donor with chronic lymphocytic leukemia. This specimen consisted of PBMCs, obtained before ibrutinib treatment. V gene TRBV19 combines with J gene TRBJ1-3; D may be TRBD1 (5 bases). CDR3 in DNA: TGTGCCAGTAGTATAGATGAGGGGCCTGGAAACACCATATATTTT. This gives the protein CASSIDEGPGNTIYF.